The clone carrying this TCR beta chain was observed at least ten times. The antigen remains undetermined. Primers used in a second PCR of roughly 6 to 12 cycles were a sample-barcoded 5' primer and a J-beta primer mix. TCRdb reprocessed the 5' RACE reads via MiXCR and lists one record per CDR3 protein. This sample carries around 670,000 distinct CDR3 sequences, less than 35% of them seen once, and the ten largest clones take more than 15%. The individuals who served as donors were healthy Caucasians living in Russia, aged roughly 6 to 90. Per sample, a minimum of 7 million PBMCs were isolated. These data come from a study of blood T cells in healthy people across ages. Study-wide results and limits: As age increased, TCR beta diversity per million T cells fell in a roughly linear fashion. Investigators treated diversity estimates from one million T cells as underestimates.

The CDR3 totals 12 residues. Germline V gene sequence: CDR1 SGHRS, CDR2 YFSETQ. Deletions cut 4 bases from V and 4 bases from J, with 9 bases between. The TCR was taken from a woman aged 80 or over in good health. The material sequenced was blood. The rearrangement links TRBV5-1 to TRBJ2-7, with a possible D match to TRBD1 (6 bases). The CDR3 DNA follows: TGCGCCAGCAGCCCCGGACAGTACGAGCAGTACTTC. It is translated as CASSPGQYEQYF.